These T cell receptor beta chains were read from a single sample in a study of tumor-infiltrating lymphocytes in primary liver carcinoma. TCRdb reanalysed the multiplex PCR reads using MiXCR and keeps one entry per CDR3 protein. The table has roughly 180,000 distinct CDR3 sequences, approximately 60% seen once; the top ten hold approximately 67%. Material: peripheral blood. All receptors derive from a man aged 40-49 years with primary liver carcinoma and hepatitis B virus infection. CDR3s include the opening cysteine and the closing phenylalanine or tryptophan. A D gene is named only where the DNA matches it firmly. Size values are once, few and many counts, or a class for expanded clones, and some rows have none.

D	size	V	J	DNA	CDR3
-	once	TRBV12-3/TRBV12-4	TRBJ2-7	TGTGCCAGCAGTTTTGGCCCGATATCCTACGAGCGGTACTTC	CASSFGPISYERYF
TRBD1	-	TRBV29-1	TRBJ2-3	TGCAGCACCCGGACAGGGAGAGATACGCAGTATTTT	CSTRTGRDTQYF
-	-	TRBV28	TRBJ2-2	TGTGTCAGCAGTCCCTCCGCGAACACCGGGGAGCTGGTTTTT	CVSSPSANTGELVF
-	-	TRBV5-5	TRBJ2-7	TGTGCCAGCATTCCTGGACGGCGAGGCGAGCAGTACTTC	CASIPGRRGEQYF
TRBD2	-	TRBV10-3	TRBJ2-1	TGTGCCATCAGAACCGGGACTACCGAGTACAATGAGCAGTTCTTC	CAIRTGTTEYNEQFF
-	few	TRBV5-1	TRBJ2-6	TGCGCCAGCAAGGTCAACTCTGGGGCCAACGTCCTGACTTTC	CASKVNSGANVLTF
-	-	TRBV5-5	TRBJ1-2	TGTGCCAACAGCTTGGAGGCAGAGAGGGACTATGGCTACACCTTC	CANSLEAERDYGYTF
-	-	TRBV12-3/TRBV12-4	TRBJ1-2	TGCGTTGACGCTCCCACTAACTATGGCTACACCTTC	CVDAPTNYGYTF
-	-	TRBV10-3	TRBJ1-6	TGTGACATCAGGGCCGGGGAAGGTTCACCCCTCCACTTT	CDIRAGEGSPLHF
TRBD2	-	TRBV20-1	TRBJ2-1	TGCAGTGCTAGAGATGGGCGAACTAGCGGGAACGACAATGAGCAGTTCTTC	CSARDGRTSGNDNEQFF
-	many	TRBV10-3	TRBJ2-7	TGTGCCATCAGCCGAGATGACTCAGCGCAGTACTTC	CAISRDDSAQYF
-	many	TRBV11-2	TRBJ2-1	TGTGCCAGCAGCTTAGACCCTGGGGCCAATGAGCAGTTCTTC	CASSLDPGANEQFF
-	-	TRBV5-5	TRBJ2-7	TGTGCCAGCAGCTTTAGTCTAGCGAGGCCCGATCAGTACTTC	CASSFSLARPDQYF
TRBD1	-	TRBV6-6	TRBJ2-3	TGTGCCAGCAGGAGGACAGGGCGCACAGATACGCAGTATTTT	CASRRTGRTDTQYF
-	-	TRBV4-1	TRBJ2-1	TGCGCCAGCAGCCCTCCAGGCTCCTACAATGAGCGGTTCTTC	CASSPPGSYNERFF
TRBD1	-	TRBV10-3	TRBJ2-3	TGTGCCATAACAGGAGGAGACAGGGGCAGGACAGATACGCAGTATTTT	CAITGGDRGRTDTQYF
-	few	TRBV6-5	TRBJ1-2	TGTGCCAGCAGTTACTCAGGCGAGGGCTCGGATGGCTACACCTTC	CASSYSGEGSDGYTF
TRBD2	few	TRBV12-5	TRBJ2-1	TGTGCTAGTGCCGAGGGGACTAGCGGGAGCTATGAGCAGTTCTTC	CASAEGTSGSYEQFF
-	few	TRBV10-3	TRBJ1-1	TGTGCCATCCGACGGGAAATGAACACTGAAGCTTTCTTT	CAIRREMNTEAFF
TRBD1	many	TRBV6-1	TRBJ1-1	TGTGCCAGCAGTGAACGGGCGACAGGGGGGATCGAAGCTTTCTTT	CASSERATGGIEAFF
-	-	TRBV5-4	TRBJ2-2	TGTGCCAGCAGCTTGGCTGTCGGAGGGCCGGGTACCGGGGAGCTGTTTTTT	CASSLAVGGPGTGELFF
-	once	TRBV5-8	TRBJ1-6	TGTGCCAGCAGCTTTGAGGGATTCTATAATTCACCCCTCCACTTT	CASSFEGFYNSPLHF
-	-	TRBV6-1	TRBJ1-2	TGTGCCAGCTTTTCGGTCGTAGACTATGGCTACACCTTC	CASFSVVDYGYTF
-	many	TRBV29-1	TRBJ1-1	TGCAGCGTTGAAGTAACGATGAACACTGAAGCTTTCTTT	CSVEVTMNTEAFF
-	once	TRBV28	TRBJ2-1	TGTGCCAGCACACGGTTAAGGCTTAACAATGAGCGGTTCTTC	CASTRLRLNNERFF
TRBD2	-	TRBV5-1	TRBJ2-1	TGCGCCAGCAGCAGACAACTAGCGGGAGGGAGAAGTGAGCAGTTCTTC	CASSRQLAGGRSEQFF
-	-	TRBV6-6	TRBJ1-1	TGTGCCAGCAGACCATCGAACACTGAAGCTTTCTTT	CASRPSNTEAFF
-	few	TRBV12-3/TRBV12-4	TRBJ2-1	TGTGCCAGCAGTTTGCCCGAAAACAATGAGCAGTTCTTC	CASSLPENNEQFF
-	few	TRBV28	TRBJ2-7	TGTGCCAGCACCTCCCAGGACGAGCAGTACTTC	CASTSQDEQYF
-	-	TRBV11-2	TRBJ2-7	TGTGCCAGCAGCATAGCTGGAGGAGTGAGAGCCTACGAGCAGTACTTC	CASSIAGGVRAYEQYF
-	many	TRBV5-6	TRBJ2-3	TGTGCCAGCAGCCAGGACCTGGGAACAGATACGCAGTATTTT	CASSQDLGTDTQYF
-	-	TRBV6-6	TRBJ2-3	TGTGCCAACATTTACTCGGGGGCAGATACGCAGTATTTT	CANIYSGADTQYF
-	-	TRBV11-2	TRBJ2-1	TGTGTCAGCGGCCAACGACTAGACTACAATGGGCAGTTCTTC	CVSGQRLDYNGQFF
-	-	TRBV30	TRBJ2-2	TGTGCCTGGAGTGTGCCCTCTGCAGAGAACACCGGGGAGCTGTTTTTT	CAWSVPSAENTGELFF
-	-	TRBV29-1	TRBJ1-2	TGCAGCATTGCGCAAGAGAACTTCTATGGCTACACCTTC	CSIAQENFYGYTF
TRBD2	-	TRBV11-2	TRBJ2-3	TGTGCCAGCAGCTGGGGGGGTGTTAGCACAGATACGCAGTATTTT	CASSWGGVSTDTQYF
-	-	TRBV11-2	TRBJ2-7	TGTGCCAGCAGTCCGAACATCGACAACGAGCAGTACTTC	CASSPNIDNEQYF
TRBD2	many	TRBV11-2	TRBJ2-7	TGTGCCAGCAGCTTAGGTACGGGACTAGCGGGAGGATCCTACGAGCAGTACTTC	CASSLGTGLAGGSYEQYF
-	few	TRBV7-9	TRBJ1-6	TGTGCCAGCAGCATACGGGATTCCAATTCACCCCTCCACTTT	CASSIRDSNSPLHF
-	once	TRBV28	TRBJ1-1	TGTGCCGGCAGCGGGACACCCACTGAAGCTTTCTTT	CAGSGTPTEAFF
-	-	TRBV6-5	TRBJ2-3	TGTGCCAGCAGTTACTATAATCGCACCACAGATACGCAGTATTTT	CASSYYNRTTDTQYF